This entry features one TCR beta chain sequence. The data belong to a study of technical replicates of blood from a few donors. V was clipped by 4 bases and J by 7 bases; unmatched bases: 6. The CDR3 totals 14 residues. The germline V gene has CDR1 MNHEY and CDR2 SMNVEV (reference sequence). Clones were sequenced by immunoSEQ multiplex PCR, and TCRdb holds only the in-frame ones, with some missing. This sample has roughly 80,000 clones, with about 92% found just once. This sequence was found in a human donor in good health. The source material was T cells isolated from PBMCs. V and J are TRBV27 and TRBJ2-3; the match to TRBD1 covers 9 bases. The CDR3 DNA reads as TGTGCCAGCAGTTGGGGGACAGGGTTAAATACGCAGTATTTT. It translates to CASSWGTGLNTQYF.